The 17 T cell receptor beta chains given below trace back to one sample, sequenced in a study of T-cell reconstitution after alpha-beta-depleted transplantation in children. Unique molecular identifiers were used in preparing the TCRbeta library. TCRdb independently ran MiXCR on the PCR reads; one entry per CDR3 protein. The table records hundreds of thousands of distinct CDR3 sequences, roughly 17% of them present only once. Sample: PBMCs from the stem cell graft donor, taken from the stem cell graft. These receptors came from a human donor who donated a stem cell graft to a child with acute myeloid leukemia.

This clonotype appeared many times. The genes are TRBV5-1 and TRBJ2-7; D uncertain. Trimming stripped 0 bases from V and 1 base from J, with 8 bases between. The CDR3 is made up of 14 amino acids. Looked up from germline, CDR1 is SGHRS and CDR2 is YFSETQ. This CDR3 reads CASSLEAGSYEQYF. The CDR3 DNA reads TGCGCCAGCAGCTTGGAGGCAGGTTCCTACGAGCAGTACTTC.

This clonotype occurred many times. This chain joins TRBV12-3 or TRBV12-4 and TRBJ1-2, with 7 bases identical to TRBD1. CDR3 length: 13 amino acids. Losses at the gene ends were 2 bases for V and 5 bases for J; bases not matched to a gene: 2. This chain's CDR3 is CASSLQGEYGYTF. The CDR3 DNA reads as TGTGCCAGCAGTTTACAGGGGGAGTATGGCTACACCTTC.

This clonotype appeared many times. The V call is TRBV29-1, the J call TRBJ2-5, with D possibly matching TRBD2 (6 bases). The germline V gene has CDR1 SQVTM and CDR2 ANQGSEA. The CDR3 runs to 12 residues. The ends were cut back, 6 bases at V and 7 bases at J, with 15 bases in the middle. This CDR3 reads CSVNAGGGTQYF. DNA for the CDR3: TGCAGCGTCAATGCCGGGGGTGGGACCCAGTACTTC.

A few counts support this clonotype. DNA for the CDR3: TGTGCCTGGAGTGGCCATATCCATGAAGCTTTCTTT. Residues: CAWSGHIHEAFF. This chain links TRBV30 with TRBJ1-1; no clear D gene. The germline V and J ends were trimmed by 1 base and 7 bases, with 10 bases remaining between them. The CDR3 runs 12 residues. Germline lookup yields CDR1 GTSNPN and CDR2 SVGIG (reference sequence).

This clonotype has at least ten counts. V usage is TRBV27 and J usage is TRBJ2-3; D is unclear. The CDR3 is made up of 13 amino acids. Trimming took 6 bases from V and 2 from J, leaving 9 bases between them. Germline-derived CDR1 and CDR2 are MNHEY and SMNVEV (reference sequence). The CDR3 DNA follows: TGTGCCAGCAGCCGCCGGTTCACAGATACGCAGTATTTT. As protein: CASSRRFTDTQYF.

This clonotype was observed at least ten times. The J gene is TRBJ2-5, the V gene TRBV20-1; 13 bases are a match to TRBD2. V shed 6 bases and J 1 base; nucleotides not matched to a gene: 8. CDR3 length: 16 residues. The germline CDR1 and CDR2 sequences are DFQATT and SNEGSKA (reference sequence). The CDR3 sequence is CSAPAGTSGAQETQYF. The CDR3 bases are TGCAGTGCCCCGGCCGGGACTAGCGGGGCCCAAGAGACCCAGTACTTC.

This chain joins TRBV7-8 and TRBJ2-6; 9 bases align to TRBD1. The junction had 11 bases not matched to a gene; V was cut back by 5 bases and J by 0 bases. The germline V gene encodes CDR1 SGHVS and CDR2 FQNEAQ. The CDR3 extends over 19 amino acids. The CDR3 DNA reads TGTGCCAGCAGCCCCGACCAGGGACAGGGAGGCTCTGGGGCCAACGTCCTGACTTTC. Residues: CASSPDQGQGGSGANVLTF.

The chain links TRBV7-2 to TRBJ1-6; D uncertain. CDR1 SGHTA and CDR2 FQGNSA come from the germline V gene. V shed 1 base and J shed 2 bases, with 12 bases lying between them. The CDR3 covers 17 residues. The CDR3 DNA reads TGTGCCAGCAGCTTAGTTCCTCAAGGCGCCTATAATTCACCCCTCCACTTT. Residues: CASSLVPQGAYNSPLHF.

The sample holds many counts of this clonotype. The chain couples TRBV20-1 to TRBJ2-5; D uncertain. This CDR3 is 12 amino acids long. Germline CDR1 is DFQATT and CDR2 is SNEGSKA (reference sequence). V gave up 5 bases and J gave up 4 bases, with 11 bases separating them. The CDR3 bases are TGCAGTGCTCATCCTCTAGGAGAGACCCAGTACTTC. Translation gives CSAHPLGETQYF.

The V and J genes are TRBV3-1 and TRBJ2-3, with D perhaps TRBD1 (6 bases). Germline assignment: CDR1 LGHDT and CDR2 YNNKEL (reference sequence). V shed 1 base and J shed 7 bases, with 12 bases lying between them. This CDR3 has 14 residues. The CDR3 coding sequence is TGTGCCAGCAGCCAAGGACACCAGGGGTATACGCAGTATTTT. This gives the protein CASSQGHQGYTQYF.

This clonotype was observed a few times. This chain links TRBV5-4 with TRBJ2-3, with D possibly being TRBD1 (6 bases). This CDR3 region has 15 residues. V shed 2 bases and J shed 2 bases, with 12 bases lying between them. Germline CDR1 SGHNT, CDR2 YYREEE (reference sequence). The CDR3 spells CASSFRDTYTDTQYF. The CDR3 bases are TGTGCCAGCAGCTTCCGGGACACCTACACAGATACGCAGTATTTT. Supplemented by reference TRBV5-4 and TRBJ2-3, the full variable domain reads ETGVTQSPTHLIKTRGQQVTLRCSSQSGHNTVSWYQQALGQGPQFIFQYYREEENGRGNFPPRFSGLQFPNYSSELNVNALELDDSALYLCASSFRDTYTDTQYFGPGTRLTVL.

This clonotype was counted many times. The V gene is TRBV7-2, the J gene TRBJ2-1; D is undetermined. Germline V gives CDR1 SGHTA, CDR2 FQGNSA. Trimming cost V 1 base and J 1 base, with 5 bases left between them. This CDR3 contains 14 residues. The CDR3 here is CASSLDQSYNEQFF. As DNA, the CDR3 is TGTGCCAGCAGCTTAGACCAATCCTACAATGAGCAGTTCTTC.

Many counts were recorded for this clonotype. The chain uses TRBV9 and TRBJ1-5; 8 nucleotides line up with TRBD1. The V gene's germline CDR1 is SGDLS and CDR2 YYNGEE. V lost 3 bases and J lost 3; bases outside the gene matches: 5. The CDR3 consists of 15 residues. DNA for the CDR3: TGTGCCAGCAGCGCTGGACAGGGATACAATCAGCCCCAGCATTTT. Encoded protein: CASSAGQGYNQPQHF.

The J gene is TRBJ2-1, the V gene TRBV5-1; D may correspond to TRBD1 or TRBD2 (5 bases each). Trimming took off 4 bases at V and 0 bases at J, with 11 bases between the two ends. Germline V lookup: CDR1 SGHRS, CDR2 YFSETQ. The CDR3 loop spans 15 amino acids. Here the CDR3 reads CASSQGDSSYNEQFF. CDR3 sequence (DNA): TGCGCCAGCAGCCAGGGAGATAGCTCCTACAATGAGCAGTTCTTC. The entire variable domain, with the rest obtained from reference TRBV5-1 and TRBJ2-1, is as follows: KAGVTQTPRYLIKTRGQQVTLSCSPISGHRSVSWYQQTPGQGLQFLFEYFSETQRNKGNFPGRFSGRQFSNSRSEMNVSTLELGDSALYLCASSQGDSSYNEQFFGPGTRLTVL.

This clonotype was counted between two and nine times. V is TRBV6-2 or TRBV6-3 and J is TRBJ2-1; weak D call: TRBD2 (6 bases). V was trimmed by 5 bases and J by 8 bases, leaving 16 bases between them. The CDR3 contains 14 residues. Germline CDR1 MNHEY, CDR2 SVGEGT. The CDR3 sequence is CASSRLEYRDEQFF. The CDR3 region has the DNA TGTGCCAGCAGTCGACTAGAATACCGGGATGAGCAGTTCTTC.

This clonotype was seen at least ten times. J is TRBJ2-3 and V is TRBV5-5; unclear D gene. Between the trimmed V and J ends, which lost 0 bases and 0 bases, there was a span of 8 bases. The CDR3 has 15 amino acids. Germline V gives CDR1 SGHKS, CDR2 YYEKEE (reference sequence). This chain's CDR3 is CASSLDAWSTDTQYF. CDR3 DNA: TGTGCCAGCAGCTTGGACGCGTGGAGCACAGATACGCAGTATTTT.

The chain links TRBV28 to TRBJ2-2, with 8 nucleotides matching TRBD1. The CDR3 has 16 amino acids. J gave up 7 bases and V 4 bases, and 11 bases lay outside the gene matches. Germline CDR1 reads MDHEN; CDR2 reads SYDVKM. CDR3 protein: CASSSVRGRHNGELFF. The CDR3 coding sequence is TGTGCCAGCAGTTCGGTCAGGGGGCGGCACAACGGGGAGCTGTTTTTT.